This T cell receptor beta chain was recovered during a study of T cell responses to AZD1222 COVID-19 vaccine. Study-level information: Pooling covered second doses at about 4 or about 12 weeks. General study points: Clonal diversity was possibly underestimated, and white British individuals and females predominated among donors. Every sample of the repertoires postdated the peak T cell response.

This clone was recorded only once. As yet, its antigen is unknown. Clones were read by immunoSEQ multiplex PCR, and TCRdb kept only the in-frame ones, dropping some. The data contain fewer than 70,000 clones, roughly 89% of them singletons. Material: peripheral blood, obtained on day 0 of AZD1222 vaccination. The clonotype comes from an adult in good health.

The DNA of the CDR3 is TGTGCCAGCAGCCAAGTGACGAGCGGGGGGGACAGGGAGCAGTTCTTC. It specifies CASSQVTSGGDREQFF. The rearrangement joins TRBV4-2 to TRBJ2-1; TRBD2 aligns across 10 bases. This CDR3 has 16 amino acids. CDR1 and CDR2 from the germline V gene are LGHNA and YNFKEQ. J gave up 10 bases and V 1 base, and 10 bases lay outside the gene matches.